The 29 T cell receptor beta chains in this list originate from one sample, sequenced in a study of cytomegalovirus exposure and HLA in healthy donors. In the PCR, 60 Vbeta and 13 Jbeta primers were used. Here immunoSEQ multiplex PCR was the method, and the copy in TCRdb shows in-frame clones only, minus some. The sample records about 130,000 clones, about 78% being singletons. Sequencing input: PBMCs. These receptors originate from a man under 40 in good health and CMV-seronegative.

This chain uses TRBV19 with TRBJ1-2; 7 bases line up with TRBD1. J was trimmed by 0 bases and V by 6 bases; bases with no gene match: 4. CDR1 is LNHDA and CDR2 is SQIVND in the germline V gene (reference sequence). The CDR3 length is 14 residues. In DNA, the CDR3 is TGTGCCAGTAGACGGGACAGATCTAACTATGGCTACACCTTC. Translating gives CASRRDRSNYGYTF. Filled out from reference TRBV19 and TRBJ1-2, the complete variable domain reads DGGITQSPKYLFRKEGQNVTLSCEQNLNHDAMYWYRQDPGQGLRLIYYSQIVNDFQKGDIAEGYSVSREKKESFPLTVTSAQKNPTAFYLCASRRDRSNYGYTFGSGTRLTVV.

The chain combines TRBV19 with TRBJ2-7, with D possibly being TRBD2 (6 bases). Trimming took off 3 bases at V and 4 bases at J, with 10 bases between the two ends. The CDR3 runs to 13 residues. Germline CDR1 reads LNHDA; CDR2 reads SQIVND (reference sequence). The CDR3 loop is CASSIPGRYEQYF. CDR3 nucleotides: TGTGCCAGTAGTATCCCAGGGAGGTACGAGCAGTACTTC.

This clone has a handful of counts. Other DNA variants within this sample encode the same CDR3. V is TRBV20-1 and J is TRBJ2-5; TRBD1 matches at 8 bases. This CDR3 comprises 11 residues. Per germline, CDR1 DFQATT and CDR2 SNEGSKA (reference sequence). V shed 6 bases, J shed 5 bases, and the junction held 2 bases outside the gene matches. CDR3 nucleotides: TGCAGTGCACACAGGGGGGAGACCCAGTACTTC. It translates to CSAHRGETQYF.

V and J are TRBV10-3 and TRBJ1-1; D is uncertain. The V end lost 6 bases, the J end lost 6 bases, and 11 bases lay between the germline ends. The CDR3 has 12 amino acids. Germline CDR1 and CDR2: ENHRY and SYGVKD. CDR3 residues: CAIRGGYAEAFF. In DNA form, the CDR3 reads TGTGCCATCAGGGGAGGGTACGCTGAAGCTTTCTTT.

The chain employs TRBV29-1 and TRBJ1-2, with TRBD1 matching over 7 bases. The germline gives CDR1 SQVTM, CDR2 ANQGSEA. The CDR3 is 14 residues long. The junction had 9 bases not matched to a gene; V was cut back by 3 bases and J by 5 bases. The CDR3 spells CSVEGDRVGYGYTF. The CDR3 DNA reads TGCAGCGTTGAGGGAGACAGGGTTGGATATGGCTACACCTTC.

The chain employs TRBV5-1 and TRBJ1-1; no firm D call. V lost 3 bases, J lost 3 bases, and 12 bases lay in between. Germline CDR1 reads SGHRS; CDR2 reads YFSETQ. This CDR3 spans 14 amino acids. The DNA of the CDR3 is TGCGCCAGCAGCTCCGGGGAGGGATACACTGAAGCTTTCTTT. Translation: CASSSGEGYTEAFF.

In this sample, this clone turned up a few times. V is TRBV30 and J is TRBJ1-1; D gene ambiguous. The CDR3 extends over 13 amino acids. The V end lost 0 bases, the J end lost 8 bases, and 13 bases lay between the germline ends. Looked up from germline, CDR1 is GTSNPN and CDR2 is SVGIG (reference sequence). CDR3 DNA sequence: TGTGCCTGGAGTGTTTTCTCGGGAGGCGAAGCTTTCTTT. Translation gives CAWSVFSGGEAFF. The variable domain in full, with the rest retrieved from reference TRBV30 and TRBJ1-1, is SQTIHQWPATLVQPVGSPLSLECTVEGTSNPNLYWYRQAAGRGLQLLFYSVGIGQISSEVPQNLSASRPQDRQFILSSKKLLLSDSGFYLCAWSVFSGGEAFFGQGTRLTVV.

V usage is TRBV5-4 and J usage is TRBJ1-1, with 9 bases matching TRBD1. The germline CDR1 and CDR2 sequences are SGHNT and YYREEE (reference sequence). With V trimmed by 4 bases and J by 5 bases, 15 bases remained unmatched. This CDR3 contains 17 residues. The CDR3 is CASSIGTGTMFGTEAFF. The DNA for the CDR3 is TGTGCCAGCAGCATTGGGACAGGGACAATGTTCGGTACTGAAGCTTTCTTT. Full variable domain (outside the CDR3, taken from reference TRBV5-4 and TRBJ1-1): ETGVTQSPTHLIKTRGQQVTLRCSSQSGHNTVSWYQQALGQGPQFIFQYYREEENGRGNFPPRFSGLQFPNYSSELNVNALELDDSALYLCASSIGTGTMFGTEAFFGQGTRLTVV.

J is TRBJ2-3 and V is TRBV6-5; 10 bases map to TRBD1. The CDR3 loop spans 14 amino acids. In germline, CDR1 is MNHEY, CDR2 SVGAGI. Trimming took 6 bases from V and 10 from J; bases not matched to a gene: 10. CDR3 protein: CASRAGTGVVSQYF. CDR3 in DNA: TGTGCCAGCAGGGCCGGGACAGGGGTCGTGTCGCAGTATTTT.

This chain joins TRBV4-2 and TRBJ1-1, with no clear D. The germline V and J ends were trimmed by 3 bases and 1 base, with 12 bases remaining between them. Germline assignment: CDR1 LGHNA and CDR2 YNFKEQ. The CDR3 has 15 residues. Written as DNA, the CDR3 is TGTGCCAGCAGCCAGGTGGGTGAGGGGAACACTGAAGCTTTCTTT. The encoded protein is CASSQVGEGNTEAFF.

This clone was detected only a few times. The chain is built from TRBV5-1 and TRBJ2-3; D ambiguous. CDR1 and CDR2 from the germline V gene are SGHRS and YFSETQ. The CDR3 has 14 amino acids. Between the trimmed V and J ends, which lost 0 bases and 4 bases, there was a span of 9 bases. CDR3 nucleotide sequence: TGCGCCAGCAGCTTGGAGTCTAGAGCAGATACGCAGTATTTT. It codes for CASSLESRADTQYF.

The chain is built from TRBV4-1 and TRBJ2-1, with TRBD2 matching 8 bases. J lost 4 bases, V lost 4 bases, and 12 bases had no gene match. Germline V gene sequence: CDR1 MGHRA, CDR2 YSYEKL. There are 17 residues in the CDR3. The CDR3, as DNA: TGCGCCAGCAGCCCAAATCCCGCGGGGGGAAGTTACAATGAGCAGTTCTTC. Its protein is CASSPNPAGGSYNEQFF.

The chain recombines TRBV14 with TRBJ2-7, with 9 bases matching TRBD1. V dropped 4 bases and J dropped 6; count of bases not matched to a gene: 4. CDR1 is SGHDN and CDR2 is FVKESK in the germline V gene. This CDR3 is 13 amino acids long. The DNA of the CDR3 is TGTGCCAGCAGCCCGACAGGGGGGAGCGAGCAGTACTTC. Protein sequence: CASSPTGGSEQYF.

This clone was seen just once. The rearrangement uses TRBV6-5 and TRBJ2-3; the D gene is possibly TRBD2 (5 bases). This CDR3 has 13 residues. Germline assignment: CDR1 MNHEY and CDR2 SVGAGI. The V gene lost 7 bases and the J gene lost 2 bases, with 10 bases spanning the gap. CDR3 DNA sequence: TGTGCCAGCACTCGGGGAGACACAGATACGCAGTATTTT. It encodes CASTRGDTDTQYF.

Only one count was recorded for this clone. The genes are TRBV6-5 and TRBJ2-7; weak D call: TRBD2 (6 bases). Germline V CDR1 and CDR2: MNHEY, SVGAGI. The CDR3 contains 13 residues. The V end lost 10 bases, the J end lost 2 bases, and 15 bases lay between the germline ends. The CDR3 DNA follows: TGTGCCACCCGGCGGGGCTCACCCTACGAGCAGTACTTC. Translated, it gives CATRRGSPYEQYF.

In its sample, this clone was seen once. V gene TRBV19 combines with J gene TRBJ2-1, with TRBD2 identical over 9 bases. The CDR3 has 14 amino acids. After removal of 6 bases from V and 4 bases from J, the junction contained 4 bases not matched to a gene. The V gene's germline CDR1 is LNHDA and CDR2 SQIVND (reference sequence). CDR3 protein: CASRTSGPYNEQFF. Here the CDR3 DNA reads TGTGCCAGTAGGACTAGCGGCCCATACAATGAGCAGTTCTTC.

This chain links TRBV7-9 with TRBJ2-5, with 10 bases aligning to TRBD2. Unmatched junction bases numbered 10, after V lost 5 bases and J lost 10 bases. The CDR3 runs to 14 residues. Germline V gene data show CDR1 as SEHNR and CDR2 as FQNEAQ (reference sequence). The CDR3 DNA sequence: TGTGCCAGCAGCAGCAGCGGGGGGGCCGTCATCCAGTACTTC. Protein product: CASSSSGGAVIQYF. Filled out from reference TRBV7-9 and TRBJ2-5, the complete variable domain reads DTGVSQNPRHKITKRGQNVTFRCDPISEHNRLYWYRQTLGQGPEFLTYFQNEAQLEKSRLLSDRFSAERPKGSFSTLEIQRTEQGDSAMYLCASSSSGGAVIQYFGPGTRLLVL.

This sequence joins TRBV5-6 and TRBJ2-6; D gene unclear. This CDR3 region has 15 residues. V was shortened by 4 bases and J by 0 bases, with 8 bases between the two germline ends. The germline CDR1 and CDR2 sequences are SGHDT and YYEEEE. In DNA form, the CDR3 reads TGTGCCAGCAGCCTCGGTCCCTCTGGGGCCAACGTCCTGACTTTC. Amino acid sequence: CASSLGPSGANVLTF.

The CDR3 sequence is CASSGTGSYNSPLHF. The CDR3 DNA reads as TGTGCCAGCAGCGGGACAGGGTCCTATAATTCACCCCTCCACTTT. The gene calls are TRBV5-6 and TRBJ1-6; 9 bases align to TRBD1. The CDR3 totals 15 residues. J lost 1 base, V lost 4 bases, and 0 bases had no gene match. Germline CDR1 is SGHDT and CDR2 is YYEEEE. Supplemented by reference TRBV5-6 and TRBJ1-6, the full variable domain reads DAGVTQSPTHLIKTRGQQVTLRCSPKSGHDTVSWYQQALGQGPQFIFQYYEEEERQRGNFPDRFSGHQFPNYSSELNVNALLLGDSALYLCASSGTGSYNSPLHFGNGTRLTVT.

The chain recombines TRBV7-8 with TRBJ1-4; no reliable D call. CDR3 length equals 19 residues. Trimming pared 5 bases from V and 0 bases from J, leaving 22 bases between. Germline-derived CDR1 and CDR2 are SGHVS and FQNEAQ. Here the CDR3 reads CASSPPEGLGGTTNEKLFF. The CDR3 coding sequence is TGTGCCAGCAGCCCCCCGGAGGGTTTAGGTGGGACAACTAATGAAAAACTGTTTTTT.

This chain connects TRBV28 to TRBJ1-4; D may be TRBD1 (6 bases). With 5 bases removed from V and 6 bases from J, the gap between germline ends came to 16 bases. Germline V gene lookup returns CDR1 MDHEN and CDR2 SYDVKM. The CDR3 extends over 15 amino acids. CDR3 in amino acids: CASSPLGTPYEKLFF. The CDR3 nucleotides read TGTGCCAGCAGTCCCCTCGGGACACCTTATGAAAAACTGTTTTTT.

The V call is TRBV7-2, the J call TRBJ2-1; 8 bases align to TRBD2. Germline V gene data show CDR1 as SGHTA and CDR2 as FQGNSA. The CDR3 covers 15 residues. V dropped 4 bases and J dropped 4; count of bases not matched to a gene: 6. For the CDR3, the DNA is TGTGCCAGCAGCTCCGGGGGGGCCGTTTACAATGAGCAGTTCTTC. Protein product: CASSSGGAVYNEQFF.

The V and J genes are TRBV6-6 and TRBJ2-7, with D possibly matching TRBD1 (6 bases). Germline V gene lookup returns CDR1 MNHNY and CDR2 SVGAGI (reference sequence). V lost 6 bases, J lost 0 bases, and 9 bases lay in between. The CDR3 contains 13 residues. CDR3 sequence: CASSTGFSYEQYF. The CDR3 DNA is TGTGCCAGCAGCACAGGGTTCTCCTACGAGCAGTACTTC.

The gene calls are TRBV28 and TRBJ1-1, with TRBD1 matching 7 bases. This CDR3 has 13 residues. The J segment lost 11 bases and the V segment lost 2 bases, leaving 8 bases of the junction unmatched. Germline V gene sequence: CDR1 MDHEN, CDR2 SYDVKM. In DNA form, the CDR3 reads TGTGCCAGCAGTTTAGGCGGACCCAGGGGGGCTTTCTTT. It codes for CASSLGGPRGAFF.

The chain joins TRBV9 to TRBJ2-1, with 10 bases matching TRBD1. The CDR3 sequence is 16 residues long. With 0 bases clipped from V and 4 bases from J, the junction kept 4 bases outside the gene matches. Germline CDR1 is SGDLS and CDR2 is YYNGEE. CDR3 in amino acids: CASSVGDRGPYNEQFF. The DNA for the CDR3 is TGTGCCAGCAGCGTAGGGGACAGGGGCCCTTACAATGAGCAGTTCTTC.

The chain employs TRBV7-2 and TRBJ2-3; tentative D call: TRBD2 (6 bases). Germline lookup yields CDR1 SGHTA and CDR2 FQGNSA. The CDR3 spans 14 residues. Trimming pared 3 bases from V and 3 bases from J, leaving 10 bases between. The DNA of the CDR3 is TGTGCCAGCAGCTTCCGCGGGGTAACAGATACGCAGTATTTT. Translating gives CASSFRGVTDTQYF.

This chain links TRBV2 with TRBJ2-7, with 7 bases that match TRBD1. Trimming removed 2 bases from V and 4 bases from J; junction bases left unmatched: 8. Germline V gene lookup returns CDR1 SNHLY and CDR2 FYNNEI. The CDR3 consists of 15 residues. This chain's CDR3 is CASSEFGQAAYEQYF. The CDR3 bases are TGTGCCAGCAGTGAATTTGGACAGGCTGCGTACGAGCAGTACTTC.

The chain uses TRBV18 and TRBJ2-2, with 7 bases that match TRBD1. Germline lookup yields CDR1 KGHSH and CDR2 LQKENI. J was trimmed by 2 bases and V by 3 bases; bases with no gene match: 6. There are 16 residues in the CDR3. The CDR3 region is CASSPSGQTNTGELFF. The CDR3 DNA follows: TGTGCCAGCTCACCCTCGGGACAGACCAACACCGGGGAGCTGTTTTTT.

The chain joins TRBV5-6 to TRBJ2-7, with D unclear. The length of the CDR3 is 14 residues. Germline V CDR1 and CDR2: SGHDT, YYEEEE. V was cut by 4 bases and J by 7 bases, with 18 bases left in between. This CDR3 is CASSLTTASGEQYF. Here the CDR3 DNA reads TGTGCCAGCAGCCTAACGACGGCCTCCGGGGAGCAGTACTTC. The variable domain in full, completed from reference TRBV5-6 and TRBJ2-7, reads DAGVTQSPTHLIKTRGQQVTLRCSPKSGHDTVSWYQQALGQGPQFIFQYYEEEERQRGNFPDRFSGHQFPNYSSELNVNALLLGDSALYLCASSLTTASGEQYFGPGTRLTVT.